These T cell receptor beta chains were read from a single sample in a study of blood T cell repertoires in COVID-19. Sequenced by immunoSEQ multiplex PCR; TCRdb stores in-frame clones only, minus some. The table lists some 300,000 clones, 85% to 90% of them singletons. The source material was PBMCs or T cells enriched from blood (not recorded which). All receptors come from a man younger than 40 who had recovered from COVID-19. CDR3s include the opening cysteine and the closing phenylalanine or tryptophan. The D gene is left open where the match is weak. Clone size, where shown, is once, few, many, or a class for clones that have expanded.

abundance: -
j_gene: TRBJ2-2
v_gene: TRBV14
len: 16
d_gene: -
CDR3aa: CASSQVRDRNTGELFF
CDR3nt: TGTGCCAGCAGCCAAGTGCGGGACAGGAACACCGGGGAGCTGTTTTTT

abundance: -
j_gene: TRBJ2-5
v_gene: TRBV12-3/TRBV12-4
len: 13
d_gene: -
CDR3aa: CASSSYELVRKYF
CDR3nt: TGTGCCAGCAGTTCCTACGAACTAGTCCGAAAGTACTTC

abundance: -
j_gene: TRBJ2-5
v_gene: TRBV11-2
len: 13
d_gene: -
CDR3aa: CASSFASRETQYF
CDR3nt: TGTGCCAGCAGCTTCGCCTCTAGGGAGACCCAGTACTTC

abundance: -
j_gene: TRBJ1-2
v_gene: TRBV18
len: 11
d_gene: -
CDR3aa: CASSPGYGYTF
CDR3nt: TGTGCCAGCTCACCCGGGTATGGCTACACCTTC

abundance: -
j_gene: TRBJ2-2
v_gene: TRBV15
len: 17
d_gene: TRBD1
CDR3aa: CATTNRGDRGNPGELFF
CDR3nt: TGTGCCACCACGAACCGCGGGGACAGGGGGAATCCCGGGGAGCTGTTTTTT

abundance: -
j_gene: TRBJ2-1
v_gene: TRBV11-2
len: 18
d_gene: TRBD2
CDR3aa: CASSLSASGGAFYNEQFF
CDR3nt: TGTGCCAGCAGCCTCTCCGCTAGCGGGGGGGCCTTCTACAATGAGCAGTTCTTC

abundance: -
j_gene: TRBJ1-2
v_gene: TRBV27
len: 16
d_gene: TRBD1
CDR3aa: CASSTLPGQGLYGYTF
CDR3nt: TGTGCCAGCAGTACATTACCGGGACAGGGACTCTATGGCTACACCTTC

abundance: once
j_gene: TRBJ1-6
v_gene: TRBV4-2
len: 15
d_gene: -
CDR3aa: CASSHGAAENSPLHF
CDR3nt: TGTGCCAGCAGCCATGGGGCTGCGGAAAATTCACCCCTCCACTTT

abundance: -
j_gene: TRBJ2-7
v_gene: TRBV4-2
len: 15
d_gene: TRBD2
CDR3aa: CASSAWTSGSYEQYF
CDR3nt: TGTGCCAGCAGCGCCTGGACTAGCGGCTCCTACGAGCAGTACTTC

abundance: -
j_gene: TRBJ1-2
v_gene: TRBV3-1/TRBV3-2
len: 14
d_gene: -
CDR3aa: CASSQASGSYGYTF
CDR3nt: TGTGCCAGCAGCCAAGCTTCCGGGTCCTATGGCTACACCTTC

abundance: -
j_gene: TRBJ1-2
v_gene: TRBV28
len: 13
d_gene: -
CDR3aa: CASSFDSSYGYTF
CDR3nt: TGTGCCAGCAGTTTCGACAGCTCCTATGGCTACACCTTC

abundance: -
j_gene: TRBJ1-2
v_gene: TRBV27
len: 13
d_gene: TRBD1
CDR3aa: CASSLQGALGYTF
CDR3nt: TGTGCCAGCAGTTTACAGGGGGCTTTAGGCTACACCTTC

abundance: once
j_gene: TRBJ2-5
v_gene: TRBV4-1
len: 13
d_gene: TRBD1
CDR3aa: CASSRQGQETQYF
CDR3nt: TGCGCCAGCAGCAGACAGGGACAAGAGACCCAGTACTTC

abundance: -
j_gene: TRBJ1-1
v_gene: TRBV29-1
len: 11
d_gene: -
CDR3aa: CSVDRRTEAFF
CDR3nt: TGCAGCGTCGACAGGCGCACTGAAGCTTTCTTT

abundance: -
j_gene: TRBJ2-7
v_gene: TRBV7-6
len: 13
d_gene: TRBD2
CDR3aa: CASSPPGGVEQYF
CDR3nt: TGTGCCAGCAGCCCTCCCGGGGGGGTCGAGCAGTACTTC

abundance: once
j_gene: TRBJ2-3
v_gene: TRBV18
len: 15
d_gene: -
CDR3aa: CASSPGLLGTDTQYF
CDR3nt: TGTGCCAGCTCACCAGGCCTCCTTGGCACAGATACGCAGTATTTT

abundance: -
j_gene: TRBJ1-5
v_gene: TRBV24-1
len: 14
d_gene: -
CDR3aa: CATSDSRGGQPQHF
CDR3nt: TGTGCCACCAGTGATTCCCGGGGAGGGCAGCCCCAGCATTTT

abundance: -
j_gene: TRBJ2-1
v_gene: TRBV6-4
len: 15
d_gene: TRBD2
CDR3aa: CASSATGDYYNEQFF
CDR3nt: TGTGCCAGCAGTGCAACCGGGGACTACTACAATGAGCAGTTCTTC

abundance: -
j_gene: TRBJ1-5
v_gene: TRBV2
len: 15
d_gene: TRBD1
CDR3aa: CASRETGAPNQPQHF
CDR3nt: TGTGCCAGCAGAGAGACAGGGGCCCCCAATCAGCCCCAGCATTTT

abundance: -
j_gene: TRBJ1-1
v_gene: TRBV7-9
len: 15
d_gene: TRBD1
CDR3aa: CASSLRQGLSTEAFF
CDR3nt: TGTGCCAGCAGCCTTAGACAGGGTCTAAGCACTGAAGCTTTCTTT

abundance: -
j_gene: TRBJ2-1
v_gene: TRBV19
len: 11
d_gene: TRBD1
CDR3aa: CASSLGQGKFF
CDR3nt: TGTGCCAGTAGTCTGGGACAGGGTAAGTTCTTC

abundance: -
j_gene: TRBJ2-7
v_gene: TRBV11-3
len: 13
d_gene: -
CDR3aa: CASSLSPGYGQYF
CDR3nt: TGTGCCAGCAGCTTAAGCCCAGGGTATGGGCAGTACTTC

abundance: -
j_gene: TRBJ1-1
v_gene: TRBV27
len: 12
d_gene: -
CDR3aa: CASSRGLTEAFF
CDR3nt: TGTGCCAGCAGTAGGGGACTCACTGAAGCTTTCTTT

abundance: -
j_gene: TRBJ1-4
v_gene: TRBV7-9
len: 15
d_gene: -
CDR3aa: CASSLGGQRGEKLFF
CDR3nt: TGTGCCAGCAGCTTAGGGGGGCAGAGGGGTGAAAAACTGTTTTTT

abundance: -
j_gene: TRBJ2-4
v_gene: TRBV4-1
len: 17
d_gene: -
CDR3aa: CASSQGSGFSAKNIQYF
CDR3nt: TGCGCCAGCAGCCAAGGATCAGGGTTTAGCGCCAAAAACATTCAGTACTTC

abundance: -
j_gene: TRBJ1-2
v_gene: TRBV28
len: 14
d_gene: -
CDR3aa: CASSVGGPRRGYTF
CDR3nt: TGTGCCAGCAGTGTGGGAGGGCCTAGGCGGGGCTACACCTTC

abundance: -
j_gene: TRBJ2-3
v_gene: TRBV10-3
len: 15
d_gene: TRBD1
CDR3aa: CATSPGQGVTDTQYF
CDR3nt: TGTGCCACCTCACCCGGACAGGGGGTCACAGATACGCAGTATTTT

abundance: -
j_gene: TRBJ2-7
v_gene: TRBV2
len: 15
d_gene: TRBD2
CDR3aa: CASSVTGTTTYEQYF
CDR3nt: TGTGCCAGCAGTGTCACCGGGACTACTACCTACGAGCAGTACTTC

abundance: -
j_gene: TRBJ1-2
v_gene: TRBV29-1
len: 12
d_gene: -
CDR3aa: CSVPGVNYGYTF
CDR3nt: TGCAGCGTCCCGGGAGTTAACTATGGCTACACCTTC

abundance: -
j_gene: TRBJ2-7
v_gene: TRBV19
len: 12
d_gene: -
CDR3aa: CASSGGTYEQYF
CDR3nt: TGTGCCAGTAGTGGCGGCACCTACGAGCAGTACTTC

abundance: -
j_gene: TRBJ2-2
v_gene: TRBV24-1
len: 20
d_gene: TRBD2
CDR3aa: CATSAIVRLAGDSDTGELFF
CDR3nt: TGTGCCACCAGTGCCATTGTTCGACTAGCGGGAGATTCGGACACCGGGGAGCTGTTTTTT

abundance: -
j_gene: TRBJ1-2
v_gene: TRBV10-1
len: 13
d_gene: -
CDR3aa: CASSASYQEGYTF
CDR3nt: TGCGCCAGCAGTGCCTCATACCAGGAAGGCTACACCTTC

abundance: -
j_gene: TRBJ2-1
v_gene: TRBV7-2
len: 14
d_gene: -
CDR3aa: CASSSTPRAGEQFF
CDR3nt: TGTGCCAGCAGCTCCACCCCCCGCGCGGGGGAGCAGTTCTTC

abundance: -
j_gene: TRBJ1-6
v_gene: TRBV19
len: 15
d_gene: -
CDR3aa: CASMSRGLSTSPLHF
CDR3nt: TGTGCCAGTATGAGCCGCGGCCTTAGCACCTCACCCCTCCACTTT

abundance: -
j_gene: TRBJ2-2
v_gene: TRBV4-1
len: 16
d_gene: -
CDR3aa: CASSQDLVSGRGELFF
CDR3nt: TGCGCCAGCAGCCAAGATTTAGTATCCGGGAGAGGGGAGCTGTTTTTT

abundance: -
j_gene: TRBJ1-1
v_gene: TRBV19
len: 11
d_gene: -
CDR3aa: CASSIAAEAFF
CDR3nt: TGTGCCAGTAGTATTGCGGCTGAAGCTTTCTTT

abundance: -
j_gene: TRBJ2-1
v_gene: TRBV9
len: 18
d_gene: TRBD2
CDR3aa: CASSVARSGAGNYNEQFF
CDR3nt: TGTGCCAGCAGCGTAGCCCGGTCAGGAGCGGGAAACTACAATGAGCAGTTCTTC

abundance: -
j_gene: TRBJ1-1
v_gene: TRBV10-1
len: 13
d_gene: -
CDR3aa: CASSELSTTEAFF
CDR3nt: TGCGCCAGCAGTGAGTTATCTACCACTGAAGCTTTCTTT

abundance: -
j_gene: TRBJ1-2
v_gene: TRBV3-1/TRBV3-2
len: 13
d_gene: -
CDR3aa: CASSAPAQYGYTF
CDR3nt: TGTGCCAGCAGCGCCCCAGCACAGTATGGCTACACCTTC

abundance: -
j_gene: TRBJ2-3
v_gene: TRBV27
len: 19
d_gene: TRBD2
CDR3aa: CASSSRAPNSGSLTDTQYF
CDR3nt: TGTGCCAGCAGTTCCCGAGCCCCCAATAGCGGGAGTCTCACAGATACGCAGTATTTT

abundance: -
j_gene: TRBJ2-6
v_gene: TRBV5-1
len: 15
d_gene: -
CDR3aa: CASSYRTAGANVLTF
CDR3nt: TGCGCCAGCAGCTATCGGACAGCTGGGGCCAACGTCCTGACTTTC

abundance: -
j_gene: TRBJ2-7
v_gene: TRBV5-1
len: 16
d_gene: -
CDR3aa: CASSLEGPKSSYEQYF
CDR3nt: TGCGCCAGCAGCTTGGAGGGGCCAAAGAGCTCCTACGAGCAGTACTTC

abundance: -
j_gene: TRBJ2-1
v_gene: TRBV5-1
len: 15
d_gene: -
CDR3aa: CASSLIAASYNEQFF
CDR3nt: TGCGCCAGCAGCTTGATAGCGGCCTCCTACAATGAGCAGTTCTTC

abundance: -
j_gene: TRBJ2-7
v_gene: TRBV5-4
len: 9
d_gene: -
CDR3aa: CASSLIYHF
CDR3nt: TGTGCCAGCAGCTTGATATATCACTTC

abundance: -
j_gene: TRBJ2-2
v_gene: TRBV19
len: 14
d_gene: -
CDR3aa: CASAGYRGTGELFF
CDR3nt: TGTGCCAGCGCAGGGTACCGAGGCACCGGGGAGCTGTTTTTT

abundance: -
j_gene: TRBJ1-4
v_gene: TRBV10-2
len: 14
d_gene: -
CDR3aa: CASSGPAADEKLFF
CDR3nt: TGCGCCAGCAGTGGGCCGGCGGCGGATGAAAAACTGTTTTTT